This T cell receptor (beta chain) was identified during a study of blood T cell repertoires in COVID-19. At the level of the study: Samples taken during acute and convalescent COVID-19 were collected in the United States, Italy and Spain.

Germline lookup yields CDR1 LNHDA and CDR2 SQIVND (reference sequence). The CDR3 length is 14 residues. Trimming removed 5 bases from V and 10 bases from J; junction bases left unmatched: 9. It was during active infection that Seattle patients were enrolled and then longitudinally followed. Study processing details: It was from reference gene primer amplification that nucleated cell counts were estimated. This table comes from immunoSEQ multiplex PCR, and its TCRdb copy is limited to in-frame clones, with some not included. V and J calls and clone size are copied from that table; D and trimming were computed from the DNA. The table includes a few hundred thousand clones, 90% detected once.

The genes are TRBV19 and TRBJ1-5, with 9 positions matching TRBD1. The source material was peripheral blood. The TCR originated in a woman between 55 and 75 years old with COVID-19, enrolled during active disease. The CDR3 nucleotides are TGTGCCAGTAGTCCCAGGACAGGGGAAGGACCCCAGCATTTT. Translation gives CASSPRTGEGPQHF.